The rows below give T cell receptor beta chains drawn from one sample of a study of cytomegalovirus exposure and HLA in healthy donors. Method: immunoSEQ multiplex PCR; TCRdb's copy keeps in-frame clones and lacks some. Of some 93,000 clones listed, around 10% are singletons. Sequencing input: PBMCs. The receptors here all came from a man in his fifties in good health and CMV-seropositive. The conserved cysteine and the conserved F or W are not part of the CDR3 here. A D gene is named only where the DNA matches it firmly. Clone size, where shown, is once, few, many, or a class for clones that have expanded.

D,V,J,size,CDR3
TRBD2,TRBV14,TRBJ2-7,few,ASSQRTSGRLS
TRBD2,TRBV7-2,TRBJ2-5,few,ASSLKGRVETQY
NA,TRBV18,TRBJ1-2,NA,ASSPILGTNYGYT
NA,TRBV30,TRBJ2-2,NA,AWEMTGELF
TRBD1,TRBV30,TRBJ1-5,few,AWSGGQGGNQPQH
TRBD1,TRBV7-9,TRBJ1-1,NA,ASARDRGYTEAF
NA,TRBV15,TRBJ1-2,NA,ATSRDVTANYGYT
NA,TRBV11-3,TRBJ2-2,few,ASSLTSPNTGELF
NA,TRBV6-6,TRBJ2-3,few,ASKREGVTDTQY
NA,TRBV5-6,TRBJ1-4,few,ASSSDRLNEKLF
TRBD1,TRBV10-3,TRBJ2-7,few,AISPGQVSYEQY
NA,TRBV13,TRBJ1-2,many,ASSFTGTIYGYT
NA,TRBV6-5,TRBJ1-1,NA,ASSYWGENTEAF
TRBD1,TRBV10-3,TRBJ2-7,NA,AISVPGQGVSQY
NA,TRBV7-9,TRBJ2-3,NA,ASSLAGAPPTDTQY
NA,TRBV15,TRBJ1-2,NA,ATSRGRVGSYT
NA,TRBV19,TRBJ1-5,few,ASKSRTSNQPQH
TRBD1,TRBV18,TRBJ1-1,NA,ASSPPRQGGTEAF
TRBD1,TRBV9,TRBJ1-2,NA,ASSDIGTGGHGYT
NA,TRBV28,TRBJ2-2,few,ASSLNSHTGELF
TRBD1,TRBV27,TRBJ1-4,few,ASSPRTGLEKLF
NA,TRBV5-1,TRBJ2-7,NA,ASSPSGPSYEQY
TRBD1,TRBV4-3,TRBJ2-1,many,ASSQQSTGGYEQF
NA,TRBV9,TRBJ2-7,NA,ASSVVPGEGEQY
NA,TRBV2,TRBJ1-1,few,ASSDFDTPATEAF
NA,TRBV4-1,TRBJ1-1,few,ASPSRVAEAF
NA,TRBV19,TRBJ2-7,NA,ATSDGTFYEQY
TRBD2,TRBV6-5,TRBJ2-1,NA,ASSYQAGGPGNEQF
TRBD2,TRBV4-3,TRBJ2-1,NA,ASSKAGVYNEQF
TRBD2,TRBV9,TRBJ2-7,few,ASSVGLAGSFYEQY
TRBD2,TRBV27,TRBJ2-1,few,ASGTSVVNEQF
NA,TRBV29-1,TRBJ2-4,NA,SVEDRRGQVNIQY
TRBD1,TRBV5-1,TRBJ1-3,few,ASSLGGTGRNTIY
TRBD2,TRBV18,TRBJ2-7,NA,ASSYYMGGSNYEQY
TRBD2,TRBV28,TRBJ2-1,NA,ASSYPGTSGSEQF
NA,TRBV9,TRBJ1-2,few,ASSPMQGLSYGYT
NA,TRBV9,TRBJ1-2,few,ASSVAQGVYGYT
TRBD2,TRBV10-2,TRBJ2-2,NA,ASSERAGANTGELF
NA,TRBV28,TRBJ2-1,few,ASTPVPEIYNEQF
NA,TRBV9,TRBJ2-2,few,ASGTFTTGELF
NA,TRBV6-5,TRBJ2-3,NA,ASRGAADTQY
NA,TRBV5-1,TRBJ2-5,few,ASKQVSAGQETQY
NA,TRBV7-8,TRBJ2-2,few,ASSLFNGGVNTGELF
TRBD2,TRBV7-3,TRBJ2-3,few,ASSRAGLAGDTQY
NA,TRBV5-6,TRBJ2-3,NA,ASSTRFTDTQY
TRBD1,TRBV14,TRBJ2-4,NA,ASSQGARNIQY
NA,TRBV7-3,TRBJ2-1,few,ASSLYSGYEQF
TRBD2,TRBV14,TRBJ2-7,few,ASSQGGLAGLHEQY
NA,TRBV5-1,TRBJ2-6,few,ASSLEGRGGANVLT
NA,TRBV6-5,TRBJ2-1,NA,ASSLLPGYNEQF
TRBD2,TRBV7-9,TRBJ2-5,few,ASGGSGRETQY
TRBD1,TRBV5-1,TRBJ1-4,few,ASSYSGTGPAEEKLF
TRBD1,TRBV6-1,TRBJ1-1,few,ASTRDRAMNTEAF